The T cell receptor (beta chain) under discussion was sequenced for a study of breast tumors, draining lymph nodes, adjacent tissues. This CDR3 comprises 16 residues. With 6 bases clipped from V and 0 bases from J, the junction kept 9 bases outside the gene matches. Per germline, CDR1 SGHRS and CDR2 YFSETQ. TCRdb used MiXCR to reprocess the multiplex PCR reads, holding one entry per CDR3 protein. This repertoire shows approximately 210,000 distinct CDR3 sequences, less than 40% found once; its top ten account for 3.6%. This clonotype has at least ten counts. The lymph nodes were axillary draining lymph nodes from breast cancer patients.

The sequenced sample was axillary lymph node tissue. The chain combines TRBV5-1 with TRBJ1-3; 7 bases map to TRBD1. The TCR was taken from a female donor with breast cancer. Some clones in this sample may be carry-over from other donors' samples. CDR3 region: CASTLGTDFSGNTIYF. The CDR3 DNA sequence: TGCGCCAGCACCCTTGGGACAGACTTCTCTGGAAACACCATATATTTT. Supplemented by reference TRBV5-1 and TRBJ1-3, the full variable domain reads KAGVTQTPRYLIKTRGQQVTLSCSPISGHRSVSWYQQTPGQGLQFLFEYFSETQRNKGNFPGRFSGRQFSNSRSEMNVSTLELGDSALYLCASTLGTDFSGNTIYFGEGSWLTVV.